The sequence of this TCR beta chain was determined in a study of regulatory T cells in long-lasting Graves disease. iRepertoire HTBI primers and Arm-PCR of CDR3 regions built TCR beta libraries. MiXCR, applied by TCRdb to the multiplex PCR reads, yields one record per CDR3 protein. Of hundreds of thousands of distinct CDR3 sequences listed, around 20% are singletons. The CDR3 is 20 amino acids. Trimming at V came to 0 bases and at J to 3 bases, leaving 14 bases not matched to a gene. CDR1 is MGHRA, CDR2 YSYEKL, per germline. Whole-study results and caveats: The study examined only peripheral blood, not thyroid tissue.

Indicated time point: persistent/refractory GD, antithyroid drugs over 5 years with positive TRAb. The TCR library was made from RNA that had been extracted from PBMCs in TRIzol. Diagnosis followed American Thyroid Association guidelines for Graves' disease. EDTA tubes received about 9.3 milliliters of collected peripheral blood. The table lists this clonotype with a count of one. Its antigen is unknown. The rearrangement uses TRBV4-1 and TRBJ1-6; 7 nucleotides match TRBD1. Source: peripheral blood mononuclear cells (PBMCs), taken when the disease was refractory, from a patient treated with antithyroid drugs. This receptor was taken from a female donor with Graves disease. This CDR3 is CASSQERWIGTANYNSPLHF. The CDR3 coding sequence is TGCGCCAGCAGCCAAGAAAGGTGGATCGGGACAGCCAACTATAATTCACCCCTCCACTTT.